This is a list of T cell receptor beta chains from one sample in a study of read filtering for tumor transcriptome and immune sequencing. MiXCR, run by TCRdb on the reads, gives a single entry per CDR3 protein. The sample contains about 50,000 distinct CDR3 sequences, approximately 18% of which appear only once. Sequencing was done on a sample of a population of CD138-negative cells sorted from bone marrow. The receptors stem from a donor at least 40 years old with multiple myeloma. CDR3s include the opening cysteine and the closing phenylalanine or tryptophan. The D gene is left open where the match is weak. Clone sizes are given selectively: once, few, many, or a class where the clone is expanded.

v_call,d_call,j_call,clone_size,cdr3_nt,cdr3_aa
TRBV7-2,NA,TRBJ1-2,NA,TGTGCCAGCAGCTTAGCAGGGTTTAACTATGGCTACACCTTC,CASSLAGFNYGYTF
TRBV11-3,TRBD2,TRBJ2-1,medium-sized,TGTGCCAGCAGCCAACTAGCGGGACCTGGCAATGAGCAGTTCTTC,CASSQLAGPGNEQFF
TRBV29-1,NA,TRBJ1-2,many,TGCAGCGTTGTAACAAATAGCGCTTATGGCTACACCTTC,CSVVTNSAYGYTF
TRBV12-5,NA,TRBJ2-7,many,TGTGCTAGTGGCCCCATCCTCTCGGGAAGAAGCTCCTACGAGCAGTACTTC,CASGPILSGRSSYEQYF
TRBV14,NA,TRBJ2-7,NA,TGTGCCAGCAGCGAAACCAAGAGCTCGGCAATCGGGCAGTACTTC,CASSETKSSAIGQYF
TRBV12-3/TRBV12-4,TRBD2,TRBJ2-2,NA,TGTGCCAGCAGTTGGGGTAGCGGGGTGAACACCGGGGAGCTGTTTTTT,CASSWGSGVNTGELFF
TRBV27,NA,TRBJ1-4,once,TGTGCCAGCAGGCAAACCGCTACCCGCCAGGCCTTTGATGAAAAACTGTTTTTT,CASRQTATRQAFDEKLFF
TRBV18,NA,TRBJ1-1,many,TGTGCCAGCTCACCACGGACACCCACGGAAGCTTTCTTT,CASSPRTPTEAFF
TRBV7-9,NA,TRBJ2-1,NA,TGTGCTTGCAGCTTCCAGTTAACGAGAAATGAGCAGTTCTTC,CACSFQLTRNEQFF
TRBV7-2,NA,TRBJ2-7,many,TGTGCCAGCAGCTCCCCGGGCCACCATAACTACGAGCAGTACTTC,CASSSPGHHNYEQYF